The sequence of this TCR beta chain was determined in a study of OX40 agonist ivuxolimab in advanced cancers. The overall study: Every 2 weeks, patients got intravenous ivuxolimab at one of six dose levels (0.01-10 mg/kg). Three patients, one with hepatocellular carcinoma and two with cutaneous melanoma, responded partially. It was permissible to have had prior anti-PD-1, anti-PD-L1 or anti-CTLA-4 therapy, and around 40% had some.

Repertoires were generated with immunoSEQ multiplex PCR, while TCRdb's copy carries only in-frame clones and drops some. The sample includes over 95,000 clones, around 90% seen only once; the top ten take roughly 0.8%. The V gene lost 5 bases and the J gene lost 3 bases, with 11 bases spanning the gap. The CDR3 length is 15 residues. Germline CDR1 SGHTA, CDR2 FQGNSA. This receptor was obtained from an adult with an advanced solid tumor such as melanoma, head and neck, liver or kidney cancer. The source material was CD4+ or CD8+ T cells sorted from blood, sampled in a trial of the OX40 agonist ivuxolimab. V usage is TRBV7-2 and J usage is TRBJ2-6, with D perhaps matching TRBD1 or TRBD2 (5 bases each). This CDR3 reads CASSGGLSGANVLTF. The CDR3 DNA reads TGTGCCAGCAGCGGGGGTCTGAGTGGGGCCAACGTCCTGACTTTC.